This T cell receptor beta chain was observed in a study of cytomegalovirus exposure and HLA in healthy donors (dated by TCRdb to 2017 to 2019). For the wider study: According to a later analysis, one platform produced both the 120 validation repertoires and the approximately 670 repertoires of the first cohort. Besides the first cohort of more than 650 subjects, a separate validation cohort made up of 95 to 150 different subjects was used. The study aimed to test whether cataloging public T cell receptors could reveal signatures of past pathogen exposure. High-throughput TCR immunosequencing, statistical association of individual TCRs with disease status, and machine learning were combined to predict cytomegalovirus infection status. Broader findings and caveats from the paper: A later analysis found that TCRs clustered in the first cohort also tended to co-occur in the 120 validation repertoires, with 90% to 95% of cluster scores above 0. A later analysis lacked HLA typing for the validation cohort, so it scored co-occurrence in that cohort across all 130 or so repertoires. The classifier was reported to diagnose cytomegalovirus status with high specificity and sensitivity in both the original and validation cohorts. According to the authors, the approach could potentially be generalized to other disease states and immunological phenotypes. Across donors, most TCR sequences were observed very rarely, whereas some public TCRs were present in many individuals. A few of the identified cytomegalovirus-associated TCR beta chains were confirmed in vitro to be specific for cytomegalovirus antigens. The study listed 164 TCR beta chains as associated with cytomegalovirus.

The library was built by means of the immunoSEQ multiplex PCR assay. The study's own analysis went as follows. A statistical classification framework was built for diagnosing cytomegalovirus status from the catalog of TCR beta chain sequences. In its TCRdb copy, this immuneACCESS table keeps in-frame sequences only and misses some clones. Where compared with another copy, unresolved V genes explain less than half of these, and the others have no known cause. The V and J calls and the clone size are those of that table, but D and trimming were determined from the DNA. The sample data list 200,000 to 250,000 clones, and less than 90% of these were observed just once. Of the sample, about 12% is held by the ten largest clones. This clone was found once. This clone's antigen is unknown. No much larger clone exists at a distance of one base, and base qualities are not known. The donors belonged to the validation cohort of approximately 130 subjects, which was separate from the 666-subject first cohort.

The CDR3 contains 15 residues, cysteine and phenylalanine counted. CDR3 DNA is the only sequence kept; it has 45 bases, read in frame from the first base. CDR1 and CDR2, per the germline V gene, are SGHRS and YFSETQ. Here V drops 0 bases and J drops 5 bases, and the junction holds 2 bases not matched to any gene. This TCR was recovered from a man aged 18 to 30 in good health and CMV-seropositive. Material for sequencing was PBMCs. The chain is encoded by TRBV5-1 joined to TRBJ1-2, and 12 bases in between align with TRBD1. The CDR3 reads as follows: CASSLEGQGAYGYTF. The DNA is TGCGCCAGCAGCTTGGAGGGACAGGGGGCTTATGGCTACACCTTC.